This TCR beta chain was found in a study of blood T cell repertoires in COVID-19. Overall study: Samples of COVID-19 (acute and convalescent) were obtained from the United States, Italy and Spain. PBMCs, B-cell-depleted T cells, or T cells were the source of the cDNA or gDNA that made up the material.

Original methodology: Nucleated cell number was recorded as an estimate derived from reference gene primer amplification. Clones were read by immunoSEQ multiplex PCR, and TCRdb kept only the in-frame ones, dropping some. D and trimming were read from the DNA, whereas the V and J calls and clone size are those reported in that table. The data contain hundreds of thousands of clones, around 91% of them singletons. With respect to this clone: It is unclear where the CDR3 begins or ends on the DNA, so no DNA is shown, and the CDR3 is as TCRdb lists it.

Per germline, CDR1 MDHEN and CDR2 SYDVKM. The CDR3 is 11 residues long, ends included. Recruitment covered roughly 22 US areas and drew participants whose ages spanned roughly 18 to 90 years. Sequencing was performed on PBMCs or T cells enriched from blood (not recorded which). The V gene is TRBV28, the J gene TRBJ2-7; the D call of TRBD2 is as the table states it, not checked on the DNA. This TCR came from a woman between 18 and 29 years old with acute COVID-19. CDR3 amino acids: CASSSSGLQYF.